This T cell receptor beta chain was sequenced in a study of T-cell reconstitution after alpha-beta-depleted transplantation in children. The V and J ends lost 6 bases and 0 bases respectively, with 17 bases between them. The CDR3 is 16 residues long. Germline CDR1 is SQVTM and CDR2 is ANQGSEA. Unique molecular identifiers tagged the TCRbeta library. TCRdb itself ran the PCR reads through MiXCR, one entry per CDR3 protein. The table includes around 500,000 distinct CDR3 sequences, 20% to 25% detected once. With regard to this clonotype: Its antigen is currently unknown.

Study results and limitations: Some patients showed high day-60 TCRbeta diversity, which derived from surviving recipient T cells and thymic progenitors. Several hundred rapidly expanded clones from non-depleted graft cells reportedly supplied alpha-beta T cells about two months post-transplant. T-cell counts and diversity were attributed mostly to newly produced T cells one year after transplant.

The chain couples TRBV29-1 to TRBJ1-4; the D gene is possibly TRBD1 (5 bases). The sequence derives from a boy younger than two who had a stem cell transplant for acute myeloid leukemia, so the T cells may come from the graft donor. The specimen was PBMCs, mostly from graft donor cells, collected 360 days after TCRalphabeta/CD19-depleted stem cell transplant. This CDR3 reads CSVTKTGDSTNEKLFF. Here the CDR3 DNA reads TGCAGCGTCACTAAAACGGGGGACTCAACTAATGAAAAACTGTTTTTT.